This T cell receptor (beta chain) originates from a study of beta chain features in type 1 diabetes. Overall study findings and caveats: In comparison with healthy donors, patients had naive, central memory and Treg TCRB repertoires that appeared more similar.

Sequenced material consisted of expressed TCRB transcripts (all of the isolated RNA was reverse transcribed). Sequenced by immunoSEQ multiplex PCR; TCRdb stores in-frame clones only, minus some. The sample contains about 260,000 clones, over 65% of which appear only once. Per germline, CDR1 GTSNPN and CDR2 SVGIG (reference sequence). Trimming removed 2 bases at V and 2 bases at J, with 9 bases between. The CDR3 is 13 residues long. Each of the sorted populations had a purity greater than 95%. Worth noting for this clone: No antigen is known for it.

This clonotype was sampled from a man aged 25 to 45 in good health. The material sequenced was naive CD4+ T cells from blood. This chain links TRBV30 with TRBJ2-5; D ambiguous. CDR3 amino acids: CAWSIRYQETQYF. DNA of the CDR3: TGTGCCTGGAGTATTAGGTATCAAGAGACCCAGTACTTC.